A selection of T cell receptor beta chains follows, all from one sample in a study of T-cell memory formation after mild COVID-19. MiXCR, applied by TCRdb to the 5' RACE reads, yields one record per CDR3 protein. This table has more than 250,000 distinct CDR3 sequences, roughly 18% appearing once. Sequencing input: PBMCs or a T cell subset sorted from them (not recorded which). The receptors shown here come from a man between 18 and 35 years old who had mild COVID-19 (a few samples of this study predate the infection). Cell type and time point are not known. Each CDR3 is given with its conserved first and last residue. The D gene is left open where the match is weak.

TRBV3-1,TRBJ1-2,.,CASSQAPGGGYTF
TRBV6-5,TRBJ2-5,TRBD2,CASRRNPSGEAQYF
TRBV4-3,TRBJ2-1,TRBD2,CASSQDPGGYNEQFF
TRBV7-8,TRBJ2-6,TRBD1,CASSGGQGRNSGANVLTF
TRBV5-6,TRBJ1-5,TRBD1,CASSSRTGLLYSNQPQHF
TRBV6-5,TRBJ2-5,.,CASRQSPRETQYF
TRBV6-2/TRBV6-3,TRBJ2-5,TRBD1,CASSYPGTGEETQYF
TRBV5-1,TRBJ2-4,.,CASSLDSVRVFGNIQYF
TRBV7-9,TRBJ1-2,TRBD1,CASRGGGVDGYTF
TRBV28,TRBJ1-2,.,CASWVNYGYTF
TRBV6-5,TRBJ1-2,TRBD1,CASSSRTGRWYGYTF
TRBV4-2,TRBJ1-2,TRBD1,CASSQDADRDYGYTF